This TCR beta chain originates from a study of radiotherapy plus CTLA-4 blockade in lung cancer. Study summary: Objective response rate was roughly 19%; disease control rate, 31%. The study, taken as a whole, reports: Researchers report tumor-derived TCR clones expanding in blood after radiotherapy plus ipilimumab. How blood T cell clones changed early, along with interferon-beta, reportedly forecast response best.

Comments on this clone: Its antigen is not known.

Lung cancer patients with chemo-refractory metastatic non-small-cell disease were given focal radiation plus CTLA-4 blockade with ipilimumab. V shed 3 bases and J shed 14 bases, with 26 bases lying between them. Looked up from germline, CDR1 is MNHEY and CDR2 is SMNVEV (reference sequence). The length of the CDR3 is 17 residues. Repertoires were generated with immunoSEQ multiplex PCR, while TCRdb's copy carries only in-frame clones and drops some. The profile shows about 100,000 clones, approximately 83% of them singletons. The chain couples TRBV27 to TRBJ1-6; D might be TRBD1 (5 bases). The sequence came from a human donor with non-small cell lung cancer who had stable disease on radiotherapy plus ipilimumab. This sample comprised peripheral blood, obtained from a patient treated with radiotherapy plus ipilimumab. The CDR3 spells CASSLGLRGTGVRALHF. Written as DNA, the CDR3 is TGTGCCAGCAGTTTGGGACTGCGGGGGACGGGGGTAAGAGCCCTCCACTTT.